Here is one T cell receptor (beta chain) with its context. Patients presented with locally advanced or metastatic urothelial carcinoma. Trimming stripped 3 bases from V and 0 bases from J, with 13 bases between. CDR1 SGDLS and CDR2 YYNGEE come from the germline V gene. The CDR3 consists of 16 residues. The sample belongs to a study of PD-L1 blockade in urothelial cancer. Turning to the study itself: Male patients with bladder-origin urothelial cancer numbered most of the 29. Investigators checked blood 3 weeks (second dose) and 6 weeks after treatment start. Reported median T cell count for blood samples was 140,000 to 150,000.

TCRdb's copy holds only in-frame clones and misses some; the assay was immunoSEQ multiplex PCR. The sample carries 90,000 to 120,000 clones, under 85% recorded once. The TCR comes from a man between 50 and 59 years old with urothelial cancer. The input for sequencing was PBMCs, taken around atezolizumab (anti-PD-L1) treatment. The rearrangement uses TRBV9 and TRBJ2-1, with a weak D call TRBD1 (6 bases). DNA of the CDR3: TGTGCCAGCAGCGCGGATCCCAGGGGCTCCTACAATGAGCAGTTCTTC. Protein product: CASSADPRGSYNEQFF. The complete variable domain, with remaining parts taken from reference TRBV9 and TRBJ2-1, reads DSGVTQTPKHLITATGQRVTLRCSPRSGDLSVYWYQQSLDQGLQFLIQYYNGEERAKGNILERFSAQQFPDLHSELNLSSLELGDSALYFCASSADPRGSYNEQFFGPGTRLTVL.